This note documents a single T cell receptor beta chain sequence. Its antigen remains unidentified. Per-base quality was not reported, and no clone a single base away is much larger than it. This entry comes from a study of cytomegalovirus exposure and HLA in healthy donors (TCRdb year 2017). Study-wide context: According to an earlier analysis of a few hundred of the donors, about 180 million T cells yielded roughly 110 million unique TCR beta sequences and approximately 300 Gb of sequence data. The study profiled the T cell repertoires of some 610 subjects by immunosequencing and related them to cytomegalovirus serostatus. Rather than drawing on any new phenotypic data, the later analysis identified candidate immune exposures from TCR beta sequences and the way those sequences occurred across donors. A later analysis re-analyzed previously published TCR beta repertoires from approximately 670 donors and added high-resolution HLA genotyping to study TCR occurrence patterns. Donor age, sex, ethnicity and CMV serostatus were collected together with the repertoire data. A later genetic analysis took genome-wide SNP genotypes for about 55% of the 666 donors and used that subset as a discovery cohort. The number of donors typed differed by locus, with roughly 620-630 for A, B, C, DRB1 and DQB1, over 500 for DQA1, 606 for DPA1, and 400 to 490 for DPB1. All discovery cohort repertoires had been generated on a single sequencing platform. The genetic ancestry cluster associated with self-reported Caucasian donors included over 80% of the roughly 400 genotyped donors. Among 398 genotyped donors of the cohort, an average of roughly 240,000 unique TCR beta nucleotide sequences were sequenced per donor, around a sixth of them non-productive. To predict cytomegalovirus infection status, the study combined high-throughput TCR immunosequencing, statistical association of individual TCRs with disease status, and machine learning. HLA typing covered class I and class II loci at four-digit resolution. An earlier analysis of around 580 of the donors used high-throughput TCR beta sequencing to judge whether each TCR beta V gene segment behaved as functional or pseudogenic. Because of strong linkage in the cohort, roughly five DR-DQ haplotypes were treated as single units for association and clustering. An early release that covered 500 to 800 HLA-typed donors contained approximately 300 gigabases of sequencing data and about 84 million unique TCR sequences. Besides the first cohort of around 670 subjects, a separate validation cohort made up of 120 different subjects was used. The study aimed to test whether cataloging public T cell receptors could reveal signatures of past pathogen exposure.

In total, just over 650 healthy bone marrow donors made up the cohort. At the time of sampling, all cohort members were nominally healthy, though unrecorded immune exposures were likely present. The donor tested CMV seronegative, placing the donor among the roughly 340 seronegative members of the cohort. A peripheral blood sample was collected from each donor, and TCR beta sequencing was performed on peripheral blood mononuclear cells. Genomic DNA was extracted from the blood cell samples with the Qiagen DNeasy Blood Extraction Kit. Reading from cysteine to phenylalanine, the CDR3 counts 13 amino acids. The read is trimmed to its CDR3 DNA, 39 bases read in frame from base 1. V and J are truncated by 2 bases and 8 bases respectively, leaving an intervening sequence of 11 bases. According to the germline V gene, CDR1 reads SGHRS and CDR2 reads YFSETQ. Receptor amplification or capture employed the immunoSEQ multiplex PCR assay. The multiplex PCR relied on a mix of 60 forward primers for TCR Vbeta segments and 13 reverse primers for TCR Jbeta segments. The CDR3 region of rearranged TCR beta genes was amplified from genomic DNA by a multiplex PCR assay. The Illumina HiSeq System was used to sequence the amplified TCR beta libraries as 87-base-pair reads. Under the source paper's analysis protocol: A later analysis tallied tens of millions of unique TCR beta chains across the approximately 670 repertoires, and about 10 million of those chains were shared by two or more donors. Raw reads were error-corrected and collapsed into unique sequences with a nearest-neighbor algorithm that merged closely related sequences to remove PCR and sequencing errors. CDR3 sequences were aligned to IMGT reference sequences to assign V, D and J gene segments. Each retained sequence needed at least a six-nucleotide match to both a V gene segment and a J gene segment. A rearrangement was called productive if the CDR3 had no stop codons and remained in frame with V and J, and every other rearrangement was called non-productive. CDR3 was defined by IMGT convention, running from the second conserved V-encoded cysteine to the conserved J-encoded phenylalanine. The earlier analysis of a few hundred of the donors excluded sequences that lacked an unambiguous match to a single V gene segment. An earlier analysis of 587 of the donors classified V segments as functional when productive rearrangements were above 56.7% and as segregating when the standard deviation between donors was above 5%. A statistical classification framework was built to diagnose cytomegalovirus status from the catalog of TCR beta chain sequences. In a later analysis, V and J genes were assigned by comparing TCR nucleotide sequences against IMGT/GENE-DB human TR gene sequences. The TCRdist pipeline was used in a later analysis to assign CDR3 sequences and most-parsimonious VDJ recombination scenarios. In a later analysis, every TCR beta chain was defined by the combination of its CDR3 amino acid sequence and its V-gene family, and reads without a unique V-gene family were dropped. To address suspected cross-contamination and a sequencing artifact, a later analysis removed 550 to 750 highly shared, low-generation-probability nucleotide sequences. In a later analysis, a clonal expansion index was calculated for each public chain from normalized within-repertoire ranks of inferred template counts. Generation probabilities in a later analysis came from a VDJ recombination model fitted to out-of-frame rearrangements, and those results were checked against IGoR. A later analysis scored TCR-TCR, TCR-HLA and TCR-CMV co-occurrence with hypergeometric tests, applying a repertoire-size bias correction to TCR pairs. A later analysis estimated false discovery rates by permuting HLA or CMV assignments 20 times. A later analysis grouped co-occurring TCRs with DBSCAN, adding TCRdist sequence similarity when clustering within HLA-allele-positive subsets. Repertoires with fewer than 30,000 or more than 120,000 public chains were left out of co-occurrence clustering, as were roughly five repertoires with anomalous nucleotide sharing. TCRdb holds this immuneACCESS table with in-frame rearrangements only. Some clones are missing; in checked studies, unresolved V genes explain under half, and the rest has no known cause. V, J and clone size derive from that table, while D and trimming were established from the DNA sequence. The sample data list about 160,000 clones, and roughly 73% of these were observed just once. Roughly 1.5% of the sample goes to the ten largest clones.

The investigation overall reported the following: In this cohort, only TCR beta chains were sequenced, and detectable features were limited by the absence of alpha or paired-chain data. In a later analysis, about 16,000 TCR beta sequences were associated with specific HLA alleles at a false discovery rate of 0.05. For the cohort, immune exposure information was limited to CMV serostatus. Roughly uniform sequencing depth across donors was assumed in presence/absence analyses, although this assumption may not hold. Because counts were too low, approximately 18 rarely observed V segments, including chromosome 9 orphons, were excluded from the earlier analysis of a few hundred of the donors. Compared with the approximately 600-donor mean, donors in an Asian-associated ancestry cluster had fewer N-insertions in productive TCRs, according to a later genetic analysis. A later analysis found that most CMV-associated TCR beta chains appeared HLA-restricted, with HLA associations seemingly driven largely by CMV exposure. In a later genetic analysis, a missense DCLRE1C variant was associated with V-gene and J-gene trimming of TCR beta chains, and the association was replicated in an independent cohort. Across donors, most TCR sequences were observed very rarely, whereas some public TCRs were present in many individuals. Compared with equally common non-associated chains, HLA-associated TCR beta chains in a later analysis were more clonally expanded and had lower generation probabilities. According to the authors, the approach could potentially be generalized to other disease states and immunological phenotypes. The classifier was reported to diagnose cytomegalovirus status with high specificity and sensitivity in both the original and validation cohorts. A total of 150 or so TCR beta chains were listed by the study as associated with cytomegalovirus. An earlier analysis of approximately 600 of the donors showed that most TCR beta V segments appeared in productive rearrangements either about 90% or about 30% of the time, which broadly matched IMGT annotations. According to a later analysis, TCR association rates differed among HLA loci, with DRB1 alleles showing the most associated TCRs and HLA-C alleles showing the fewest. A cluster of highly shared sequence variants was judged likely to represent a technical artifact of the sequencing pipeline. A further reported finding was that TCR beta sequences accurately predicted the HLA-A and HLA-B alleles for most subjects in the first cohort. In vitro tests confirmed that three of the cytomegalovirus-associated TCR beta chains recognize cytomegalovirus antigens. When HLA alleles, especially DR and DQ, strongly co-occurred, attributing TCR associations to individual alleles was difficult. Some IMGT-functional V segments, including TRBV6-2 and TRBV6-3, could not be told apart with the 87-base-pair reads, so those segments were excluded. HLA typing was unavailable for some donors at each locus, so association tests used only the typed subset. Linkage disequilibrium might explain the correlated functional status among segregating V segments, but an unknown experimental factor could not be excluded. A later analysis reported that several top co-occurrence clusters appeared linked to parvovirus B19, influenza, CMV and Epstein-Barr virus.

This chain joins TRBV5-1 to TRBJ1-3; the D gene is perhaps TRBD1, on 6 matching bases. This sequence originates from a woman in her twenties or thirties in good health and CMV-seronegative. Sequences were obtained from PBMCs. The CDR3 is CASSFEGGYTIYF. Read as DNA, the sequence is TGCGCCAGCAGCTTCGAAGGGGGATACACCATATATTTT.